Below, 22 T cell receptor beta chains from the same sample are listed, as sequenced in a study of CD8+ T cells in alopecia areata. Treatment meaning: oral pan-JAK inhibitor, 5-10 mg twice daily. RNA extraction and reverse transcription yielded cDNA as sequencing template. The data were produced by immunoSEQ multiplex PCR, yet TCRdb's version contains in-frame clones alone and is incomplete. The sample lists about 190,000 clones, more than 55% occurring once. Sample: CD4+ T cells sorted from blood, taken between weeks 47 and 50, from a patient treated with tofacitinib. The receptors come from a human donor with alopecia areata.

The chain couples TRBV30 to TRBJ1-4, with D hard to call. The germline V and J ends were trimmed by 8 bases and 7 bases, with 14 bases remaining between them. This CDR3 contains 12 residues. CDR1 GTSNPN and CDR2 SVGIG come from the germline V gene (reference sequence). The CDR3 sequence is CAGTRAGEKLFF. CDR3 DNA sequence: TGTGCCGGAACGAGGGCCGGTGAAAAACTGTTTTTT.

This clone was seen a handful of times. In nucleotides, the CDR3 is TGTGCCTCGGATCCGGGACAGGGCTTTGCAACTAATGAAAAACTGTTTTTT. Translated: CASDPGQGFATNEKLFF. The rearrangement joins TRBV30 to TRBJ1-4; TRBD1 aligns across 9 bases. This CDR3 comprises 17 residues. Germline assignment: CDR1 GTSNPN and CDR2 SVGIG (reference sequence). J lost 0 bases, V lost 7 bases, and 12 bases had no gene match.

The chain's CDR3 is CSAQGTGELFF. The CDR3 DNA reads TGCAGTGCACAGGGAACCGGGGAGCTGTTTTTT. The chain couples TRBV20-1 to TRBJ2-2, with TRBD1 as a possible D gene (6 bases). In germline, CDR1 is DFQATT, CDR2 SNEGSKA (reference sequence). The germline V and J ends were trimmed by 6 bases and 5 bases, with 7 bases remaining between them. The CDR3 has 11 amino acids.

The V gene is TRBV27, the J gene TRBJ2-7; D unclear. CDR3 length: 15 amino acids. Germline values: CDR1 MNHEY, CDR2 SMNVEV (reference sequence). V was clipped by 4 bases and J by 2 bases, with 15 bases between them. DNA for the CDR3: TGTGCCAGCAGTTCCGTTTCAGCTGCCCCCTACGAGCAGTACTTC. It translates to CASSSVSAAPYEQYF.

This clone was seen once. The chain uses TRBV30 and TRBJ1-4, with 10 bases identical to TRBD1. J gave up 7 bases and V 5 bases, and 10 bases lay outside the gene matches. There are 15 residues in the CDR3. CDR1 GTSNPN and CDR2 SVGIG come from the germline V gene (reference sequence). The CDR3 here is CAWGQGDLRGEKLFF. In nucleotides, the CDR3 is TGTGCCTGGGGACAGGGGGATCTCCGGGGTGAAAAACTGTTTTTT.

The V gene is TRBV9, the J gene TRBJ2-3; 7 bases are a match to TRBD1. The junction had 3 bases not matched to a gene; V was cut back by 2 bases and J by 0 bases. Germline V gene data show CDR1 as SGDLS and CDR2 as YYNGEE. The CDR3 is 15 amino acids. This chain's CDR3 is CASSVKTGSTDTQYF. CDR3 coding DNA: TGTGCCAGCAGCGTCAAGACAGGGAGCACAGATACGCAGTATTTT.

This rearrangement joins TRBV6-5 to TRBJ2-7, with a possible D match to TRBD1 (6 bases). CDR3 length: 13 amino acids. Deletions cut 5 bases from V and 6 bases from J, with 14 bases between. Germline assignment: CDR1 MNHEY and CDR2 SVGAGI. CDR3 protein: CASSEQGRVEQYF. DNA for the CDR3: TGTGCCAGCAGTGAACAGGGTAGAGTCGAGCAGTACTTC.

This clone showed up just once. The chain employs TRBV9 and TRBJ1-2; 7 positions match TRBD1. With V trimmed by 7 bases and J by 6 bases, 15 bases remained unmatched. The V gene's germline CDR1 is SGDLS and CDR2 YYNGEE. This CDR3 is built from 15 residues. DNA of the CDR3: TGTGCCAGCTCTCCATCGGGACAGCAAGGACATGGCTACACCTTC. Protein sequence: CASSPSGQQGHGYTF. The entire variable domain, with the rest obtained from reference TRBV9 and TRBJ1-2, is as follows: DSGVTQTPKHLITATGQRVTLRCSPRSGDLSVYWYQQSLDQGLQFLIQYYNGEERAKGNILERFSAQQFPDLHSELNLSSLELGDSALYFCASSPSGQQGHGYTFGSGTRLTVV.

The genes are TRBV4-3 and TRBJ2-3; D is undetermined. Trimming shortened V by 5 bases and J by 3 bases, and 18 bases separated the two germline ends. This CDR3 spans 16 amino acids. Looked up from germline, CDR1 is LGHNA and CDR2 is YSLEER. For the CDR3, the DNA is TGCGCCAGCAGCGAAGGAAGTGTGACCGGGACAGATACGCAGTATTTT. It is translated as CASSEGSVTGTDTQYF.

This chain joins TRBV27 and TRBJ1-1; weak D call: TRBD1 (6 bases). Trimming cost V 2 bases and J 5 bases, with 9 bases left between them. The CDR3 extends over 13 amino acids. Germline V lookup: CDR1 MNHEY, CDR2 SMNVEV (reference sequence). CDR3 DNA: TGTGCCAGCAGTTTACAGGGGCGGACTGAAGCTTTCTTT. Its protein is CASSLQGRTEAFF.

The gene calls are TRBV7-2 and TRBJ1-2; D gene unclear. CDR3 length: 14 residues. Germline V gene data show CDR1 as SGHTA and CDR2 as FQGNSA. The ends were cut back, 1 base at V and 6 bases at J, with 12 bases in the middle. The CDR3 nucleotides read TGTGCCAGCAGCTTAGGTCTCGGGAGTCATGGCTACACCTTC. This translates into CASSLGLGSHGYTF.

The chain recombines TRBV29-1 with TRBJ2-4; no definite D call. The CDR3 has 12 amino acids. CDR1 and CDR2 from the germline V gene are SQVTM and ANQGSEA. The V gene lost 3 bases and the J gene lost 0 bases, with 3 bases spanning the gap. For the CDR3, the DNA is TGCAGCGTTGACATAGCCAAAAACATTCAGTACTTC. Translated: CSVDIAKNIQYF.

The DNA of the CDR3 is TGCGCCAGCAGCTTGAGAAGCGGGGGGGCTGATACGCAGTATTTT. This sequence encodes CASSLRSGGADTQYF. The rearrangement links TRBV5-1 to TRBJ2-3; 10 bases are a match to TRBD2. From germline, CDR1 is SGHRS and CDR2 YFSETQ. The junction had 5 bases not matched to a gene; V was cut back by 1 base and J by 6 bases. This CDR3 contains 15 residues.

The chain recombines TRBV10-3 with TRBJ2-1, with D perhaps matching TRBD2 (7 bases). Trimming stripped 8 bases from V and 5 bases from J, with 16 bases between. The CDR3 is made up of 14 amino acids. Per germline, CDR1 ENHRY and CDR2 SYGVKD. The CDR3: CAICGGVDNNEQFF. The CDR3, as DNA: TGTGCCATCTGCGGGGGCGTAGACAACAATGAGCAGTTCTTC.

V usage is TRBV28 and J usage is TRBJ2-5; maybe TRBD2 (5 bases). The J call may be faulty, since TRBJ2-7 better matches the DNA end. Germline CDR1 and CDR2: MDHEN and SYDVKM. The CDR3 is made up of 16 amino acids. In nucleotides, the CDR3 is TGTGCCAGCAGTTTTACTCTCGCGGGTCTTACCTACGAGCAGTACTTC. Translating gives CASSFTLAGLTYEQYF.

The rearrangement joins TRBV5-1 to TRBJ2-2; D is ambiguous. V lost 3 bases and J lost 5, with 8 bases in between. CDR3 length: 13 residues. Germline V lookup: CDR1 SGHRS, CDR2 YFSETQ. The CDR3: CASSYRWTGELFF. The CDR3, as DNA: TGCGCCAGCAGCTACCGGTGGACCGGGGAGCTGTTTTTT.

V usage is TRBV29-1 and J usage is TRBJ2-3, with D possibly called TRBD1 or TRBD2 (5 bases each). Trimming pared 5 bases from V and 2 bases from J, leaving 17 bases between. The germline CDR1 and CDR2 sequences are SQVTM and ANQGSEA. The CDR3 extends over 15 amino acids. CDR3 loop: CSVPLSPGLTDTQYF. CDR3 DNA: TGCAGCGTTCCTCTATCTCCGGGGCTCACAGATACGCAGTATTTT.

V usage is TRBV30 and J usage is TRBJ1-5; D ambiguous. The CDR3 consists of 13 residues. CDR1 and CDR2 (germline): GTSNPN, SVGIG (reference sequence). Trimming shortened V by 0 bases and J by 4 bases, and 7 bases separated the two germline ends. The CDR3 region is CAWSVERNQPQHF. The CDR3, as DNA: TGTGCCTGGAGTGTGGAGCGGAATCAGCCCCAGCATTTT. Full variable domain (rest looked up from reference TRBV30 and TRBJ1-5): SQTIHQWPATLVQPVGSPLSLECTVEGTSNPNLYWYRQAAGRGLQLLFYSVGIGQISSEVPQNLSASRPQDRQFILSSKKLLLSDSGFYLCAWSVERNQPQHFGDGTRLSIL.

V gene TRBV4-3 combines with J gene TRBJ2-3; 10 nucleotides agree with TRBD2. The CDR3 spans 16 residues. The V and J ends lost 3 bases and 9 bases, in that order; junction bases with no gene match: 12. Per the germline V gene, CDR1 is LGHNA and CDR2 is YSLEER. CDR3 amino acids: CASSQLSGGASNTQYF. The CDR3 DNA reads TGCGCCAGCAGCCAGTTAAGCGGGGGGGCGTCGAACACGCAGTATTTT.

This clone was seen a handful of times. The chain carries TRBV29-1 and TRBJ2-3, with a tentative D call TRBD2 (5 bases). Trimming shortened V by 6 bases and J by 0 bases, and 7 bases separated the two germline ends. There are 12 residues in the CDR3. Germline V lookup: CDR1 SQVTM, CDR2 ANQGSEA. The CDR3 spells CSVRVSTDTQYF. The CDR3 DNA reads TGCAGCGTGCGGGTCAGCACAGATACGCAGTATTTT.

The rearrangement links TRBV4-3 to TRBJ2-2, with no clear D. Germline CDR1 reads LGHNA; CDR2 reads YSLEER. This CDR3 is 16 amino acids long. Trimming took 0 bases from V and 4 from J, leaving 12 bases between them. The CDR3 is CASSQEMSLGTGELFF. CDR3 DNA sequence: TGCGCCAGCAGCCAAGAGATGAGTTTAGGCACCGGGGAGCTGTTTTTT.

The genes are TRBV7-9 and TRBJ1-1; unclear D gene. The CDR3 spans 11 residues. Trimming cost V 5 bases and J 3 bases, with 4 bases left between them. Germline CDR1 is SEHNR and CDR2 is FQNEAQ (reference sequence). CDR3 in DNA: TGTGCCAGCAGCCCTTACACTGAAGCTTTCTTT. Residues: CASSPYTEAFF.